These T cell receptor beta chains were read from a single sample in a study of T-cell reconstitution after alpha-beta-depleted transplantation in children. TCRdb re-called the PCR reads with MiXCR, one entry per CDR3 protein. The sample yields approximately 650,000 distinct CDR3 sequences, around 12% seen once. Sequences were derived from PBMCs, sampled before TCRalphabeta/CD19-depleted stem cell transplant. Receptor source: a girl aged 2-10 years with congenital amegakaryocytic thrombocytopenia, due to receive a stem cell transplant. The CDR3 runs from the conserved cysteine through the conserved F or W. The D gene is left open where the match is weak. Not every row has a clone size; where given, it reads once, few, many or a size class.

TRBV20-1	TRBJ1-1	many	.	TGCAGTGCTAGAAAAGGCGGACAGAACACTGAAGCTTTCTTT	CSARKGGQNTEAFF
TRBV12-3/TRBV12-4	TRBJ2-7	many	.	TGTGCCAGCAGTTTTCAGGTATCCTACGAGCAGTACTTC	CASSFQVSYEQYF
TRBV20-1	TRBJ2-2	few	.	TGCAGTGCCCACGGGGGAGAGGTCACCGGGGAGCTGTTTTTT	CSAHGGEVTGELFF
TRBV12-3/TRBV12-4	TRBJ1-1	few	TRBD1	TGTGCCAGCAGTTCTAAGAGGGGGCCCACTGAAGCTTTCTTT	CASSSKRGPTEAFF
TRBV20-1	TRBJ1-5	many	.	TGCAGTGCTCCGGACGGGGGTCGAGATCAGCCCCAGCATTTT	CSAPDGGRDQPQHF
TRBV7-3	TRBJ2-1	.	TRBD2	TGTGCCAGCAGCTTAGGGTCGGCGGGAGGAATCTCCTACAATGAGCAGTTCTTC	CASSLGSAGGISYNEQFF
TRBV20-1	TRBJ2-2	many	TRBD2	TGCAGTGCTAGACGGAAACTAGCGGCCCTAAACACCGGGGAGCTGTTTTTT	CSARRKLAALNTGELFF
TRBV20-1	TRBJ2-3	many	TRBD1	TGCAGTGCTAGAGACGTCGACAGGGAAAGCACAGATACGCAGTATTTT	CSARDVDRESTDTQYF
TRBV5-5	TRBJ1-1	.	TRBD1	TGTGCCAGCAGCTTGCAGGGGGGGTCCCTTTACACTGAAGCTTTCTTT	CASSLQGGSLYTEAFF
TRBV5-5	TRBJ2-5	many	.	TGTGCCAGCAGCTTTGGATCCCTACCAGGAGAGACCCAGTACTTC	CASSFGSLPGETQYF
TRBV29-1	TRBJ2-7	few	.	TGCAGCGTTGAAGATCTAGGGGGGAACGAGCAGTACTTC	CSVEDLGGNEQYF
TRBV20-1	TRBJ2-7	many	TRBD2	TGCAGTGCTAGAGATCGGCTCGCGGGAGGAATTTTAGAGCAGTACTTC	CSARDRLAGGILEQYF
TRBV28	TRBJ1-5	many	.	TGTGCCAGCAGTTTATCGGGCTATAGCAATCAGCCCCAGCATTTT	CASSLSGYSNQPQHF
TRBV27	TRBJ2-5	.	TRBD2	TGTGCCAGCAGTCCCCGAGGACTAGCGGGACAAGAGACCCAGTACTTC	CASSPRGLAGQETQYF
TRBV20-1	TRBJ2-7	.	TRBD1	TGCAGTGCCGAGGGACAGACACCTTCCTACGAGCAGTACTTC	CSAEGQTPSYEQYF